One T cell receptor beta chain is described in this entry. The data are from a study of radiotherapy plus CTLA-4 blockade in lung cancer. The CDR3 totals 16 residues. Germline CDR1 is LNHDA and CDR2 is SQIVND (reference sequence). Trimming stripped 0 bases from V and 0 bases from J, with 6 bases between. Assay used: immunoSEQ multiplex PCR; TCRdb lists only in-frame clones, some missing. The sample carries some 60,000 clones, roughly three quarters recorded once. The sequence came from a human donor with non-small cell lung cancer who had a complete response to radiotherapy plus ipilimumab. The chain is built from TRBV19 and TRBJ1-6; D is uncertain. Sequencing was performed on peripheral blood, taken from a patient treated with radiotherapy plus ipilimumab. CDR3 DNA: TGTGCCAGTAGTATAGAGGCAAGCTCCTATAATTCACCCCTCCACTTT. This sequence encodes CASSIEASSYNSPLHF.